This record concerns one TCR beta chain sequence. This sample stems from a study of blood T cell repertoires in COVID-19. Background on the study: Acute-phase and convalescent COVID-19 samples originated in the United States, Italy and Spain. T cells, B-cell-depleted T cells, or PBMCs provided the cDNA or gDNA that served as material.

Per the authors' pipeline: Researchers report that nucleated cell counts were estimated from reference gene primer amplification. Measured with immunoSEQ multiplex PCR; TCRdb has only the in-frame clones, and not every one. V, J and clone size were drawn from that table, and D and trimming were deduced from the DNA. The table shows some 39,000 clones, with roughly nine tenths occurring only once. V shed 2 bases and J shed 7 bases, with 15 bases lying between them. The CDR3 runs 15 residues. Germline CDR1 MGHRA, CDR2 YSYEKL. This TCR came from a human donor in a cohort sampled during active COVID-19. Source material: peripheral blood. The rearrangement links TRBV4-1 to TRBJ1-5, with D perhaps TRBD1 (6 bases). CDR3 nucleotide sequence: TGCGCCAGCAGCCAACCGACACAGGGCTGGCAGCCCCAGCATTTT. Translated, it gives CASSQPTQGWQPQHF.